There are many counts of the clone carrying this TCR beta chain. Its antigen is not identified. Unique molecular identifiers were attached to individual cDNA molecules. TCRdb reanalysed the 5' RACE reads using MiXCR and keeps one entry per CDR3 protein. The sample lists 46,000 or so distinct CDR3 sequences, about 13% occurring once. V dropped 1 base and J dropped 6; count of bases not matched to a gene: 5. The CDR3 runs 14 residues. The V gene's germline CDR1 is MGHRA and CDR2 YSYEKL. The sample comes from a study of early T cells in non-severe SARS-CoV-2 infection. General study findings and limits: Matching with VDJdb favored anti-spike CD8 responses (missing private and CD4 specificities).

The source of this sequence is an adult who was a healthcare worker with PCR-confirmed SARS-CoV-2 infection or an uninfected control (not recorded which). The V call is TRBV4-1, the J call TRBJ2-7; 8 bases agree with TRBD1. The sample consisted of whole blood. CDR3 sequence reads: CASSQARTGSEQYF. Written as DNA, the CDR3 is TGCGCCAGCAGCCAAGCGCGGACAGGGAGCGAGCAGTACTTC.